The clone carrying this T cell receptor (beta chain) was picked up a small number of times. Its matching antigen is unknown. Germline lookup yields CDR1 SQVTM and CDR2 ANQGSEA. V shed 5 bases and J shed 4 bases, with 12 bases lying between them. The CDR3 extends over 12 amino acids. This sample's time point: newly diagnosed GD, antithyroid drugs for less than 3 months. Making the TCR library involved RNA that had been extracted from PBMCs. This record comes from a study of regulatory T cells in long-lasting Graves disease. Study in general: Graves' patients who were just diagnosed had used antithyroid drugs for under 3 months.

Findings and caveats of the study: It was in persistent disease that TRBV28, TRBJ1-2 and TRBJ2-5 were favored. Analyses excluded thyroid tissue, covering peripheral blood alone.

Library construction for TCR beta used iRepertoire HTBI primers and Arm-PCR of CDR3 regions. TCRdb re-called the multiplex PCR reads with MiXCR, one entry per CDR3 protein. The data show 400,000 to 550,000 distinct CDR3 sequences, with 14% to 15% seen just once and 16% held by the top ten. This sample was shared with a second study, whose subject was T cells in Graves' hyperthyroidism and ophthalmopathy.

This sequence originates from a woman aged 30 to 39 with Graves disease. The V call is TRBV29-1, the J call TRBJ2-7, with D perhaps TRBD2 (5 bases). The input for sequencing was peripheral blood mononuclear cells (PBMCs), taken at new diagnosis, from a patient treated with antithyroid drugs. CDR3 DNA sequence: TGCAGCGTTAGAGGGTCCCTTTACGAGCAGTACTTC. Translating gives CSVRGSLYEQYF.